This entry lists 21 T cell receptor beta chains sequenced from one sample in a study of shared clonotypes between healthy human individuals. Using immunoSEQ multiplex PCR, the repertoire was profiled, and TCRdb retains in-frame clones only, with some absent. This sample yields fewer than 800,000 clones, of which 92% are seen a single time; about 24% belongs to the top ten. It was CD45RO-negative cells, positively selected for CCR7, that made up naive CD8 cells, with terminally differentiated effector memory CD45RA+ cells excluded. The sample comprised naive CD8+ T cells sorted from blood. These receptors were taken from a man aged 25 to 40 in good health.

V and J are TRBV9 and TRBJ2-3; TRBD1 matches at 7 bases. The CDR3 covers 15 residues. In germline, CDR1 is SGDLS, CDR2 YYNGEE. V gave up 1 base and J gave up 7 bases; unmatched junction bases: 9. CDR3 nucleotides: TGTGCCAGCAGCGTATTATCAGGGGGTAAGAATACGCAGTATTTT. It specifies CASSVLSGGKNTQYF.

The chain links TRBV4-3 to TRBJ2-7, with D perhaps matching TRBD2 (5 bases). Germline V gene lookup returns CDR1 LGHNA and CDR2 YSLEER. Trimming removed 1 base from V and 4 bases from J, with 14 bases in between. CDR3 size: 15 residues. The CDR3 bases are TGCGCCAGCAGCCAAGCCAACTTACTAGTTTACGAGCAGTACTTC. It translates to CASSQANLLVYEQYF.

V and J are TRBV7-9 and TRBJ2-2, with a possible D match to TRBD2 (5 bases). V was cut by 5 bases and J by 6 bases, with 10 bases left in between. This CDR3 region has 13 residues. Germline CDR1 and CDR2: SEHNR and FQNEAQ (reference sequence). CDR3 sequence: CASSPPGSGELFF. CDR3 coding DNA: TGTGCCAGCAGCCCCCCGGGATCCGGGGAGCTGTTTTTT.

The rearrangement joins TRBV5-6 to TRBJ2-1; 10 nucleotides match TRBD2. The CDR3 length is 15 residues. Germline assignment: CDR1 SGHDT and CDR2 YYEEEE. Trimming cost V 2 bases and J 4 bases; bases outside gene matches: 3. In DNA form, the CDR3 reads TGTGCCAGCAGCTTTGGGACTAGCGAGTACAATGAGCAGTTCTTC. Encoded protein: CASSFGTSEYNEQFF.

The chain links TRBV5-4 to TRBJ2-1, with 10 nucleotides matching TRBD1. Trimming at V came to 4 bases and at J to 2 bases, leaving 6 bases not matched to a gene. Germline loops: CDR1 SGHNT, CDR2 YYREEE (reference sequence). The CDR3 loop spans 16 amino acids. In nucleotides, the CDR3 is TGTGCCAGCAGCGTACGGGACAGGGGCCCCTACAATGAGCAGTTCTTC. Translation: CASSVRDRGPYNEQFF.

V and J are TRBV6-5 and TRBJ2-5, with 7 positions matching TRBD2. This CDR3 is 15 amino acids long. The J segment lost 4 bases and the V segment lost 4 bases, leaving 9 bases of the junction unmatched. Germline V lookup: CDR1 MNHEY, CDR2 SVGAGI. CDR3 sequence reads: CASSWGGTNGETQYF. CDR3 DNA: TGTGCCAGCAGTTGGGGGGGGACGAACGGAGAGACCCAGTACTTC.

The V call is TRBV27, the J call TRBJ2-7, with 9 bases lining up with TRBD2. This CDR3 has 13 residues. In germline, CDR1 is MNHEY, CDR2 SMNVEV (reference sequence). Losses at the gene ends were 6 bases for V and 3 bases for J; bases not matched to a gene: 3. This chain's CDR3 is CASRELAGYEQYF. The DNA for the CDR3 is TGTGCCAGCAGGGAACTAGCGGGCTACGAGCAGTACTTC.

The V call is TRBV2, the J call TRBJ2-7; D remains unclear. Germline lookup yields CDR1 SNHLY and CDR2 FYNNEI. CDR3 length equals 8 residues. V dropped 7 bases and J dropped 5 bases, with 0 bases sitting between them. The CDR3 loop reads CASNEQYF. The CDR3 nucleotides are TGTGCCAGCAACGAGCAGTACTTC.

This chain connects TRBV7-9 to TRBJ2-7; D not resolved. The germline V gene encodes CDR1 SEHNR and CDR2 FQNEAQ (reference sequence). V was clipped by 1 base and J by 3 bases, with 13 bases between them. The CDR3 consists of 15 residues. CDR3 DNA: TGTGCCAGCAGCTTAGACGGTCGTGTGAACTACGAGCAGTACTTC. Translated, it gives CASSLDGRVNYEQYF.

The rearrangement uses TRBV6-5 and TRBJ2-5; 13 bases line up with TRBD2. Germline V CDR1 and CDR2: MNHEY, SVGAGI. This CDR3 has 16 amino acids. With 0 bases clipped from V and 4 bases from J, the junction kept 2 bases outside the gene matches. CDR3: CASSYSGTSGTETQYF. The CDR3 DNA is TGTGCCAGCAGTTACTCGGGGACTAGCGGGACAGAGACCCAGTACTTC.

The CDR3, as DNA: TGTGCCAAGCGGACTAGCGGGGACACCGGGGAGCTGTTTTTT. Translation gives CAKRTSGDTGELFF. This chain connects TRBV2 to TRBJ2-2; 12 bases agree with TRBD2. This CDR3 is built from 14 residues. CDR1 and CDR2 (germline): SNHLY, FYNNEI. With 10 bases clipped from V and 3 bases from J, the junction kept 3 bases outside the gene matches. The whole variable domain, filled in from reference TRBV2 and TRBJ2-2, reads EPEVTQTPSHQVTQMGQEVILRCVPISNHLYFYWYRQILGQKVEFLVSFYNNEISEKSEIFDDQFSVERPDGSNFTLKIRSTKLEDSAMYFCAKRTSGDTGELFFGEGSRLTVL.

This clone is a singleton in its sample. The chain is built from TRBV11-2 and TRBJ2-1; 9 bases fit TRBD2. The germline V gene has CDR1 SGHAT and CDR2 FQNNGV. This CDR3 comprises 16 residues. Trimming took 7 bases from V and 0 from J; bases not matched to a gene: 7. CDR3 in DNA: TGTGCCAGCATCACGACTAGCGGCAGCTCCTACAATGAGCAGTTCTTC. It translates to CASITTSGSSYNEQFF.

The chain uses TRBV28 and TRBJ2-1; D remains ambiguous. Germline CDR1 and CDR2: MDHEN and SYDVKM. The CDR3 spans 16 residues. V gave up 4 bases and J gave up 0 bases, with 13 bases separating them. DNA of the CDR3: TGTGCCAGCAGTTCTTCCCTCGATCGCTCCTACAATGAGCAGTTCTTC. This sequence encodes CASSSSLDRSYNEQFF.

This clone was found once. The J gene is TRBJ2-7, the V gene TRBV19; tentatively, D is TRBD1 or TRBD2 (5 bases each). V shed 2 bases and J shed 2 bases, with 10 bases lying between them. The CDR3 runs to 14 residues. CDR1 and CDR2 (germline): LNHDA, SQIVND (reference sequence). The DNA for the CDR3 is TGTGCCAGTAGTATAAGGGACGGCCCCTACGAGCAGTACTTC. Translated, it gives CASSIRDGPYEQYF.

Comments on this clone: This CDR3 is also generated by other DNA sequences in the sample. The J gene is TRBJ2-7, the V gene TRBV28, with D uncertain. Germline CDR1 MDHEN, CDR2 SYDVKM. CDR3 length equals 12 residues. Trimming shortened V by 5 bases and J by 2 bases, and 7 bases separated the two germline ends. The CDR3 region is CASSPITYEQYF. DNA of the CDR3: TGTGCCAGCAGTCCGATAACCTACGAGCAGTACTTC.

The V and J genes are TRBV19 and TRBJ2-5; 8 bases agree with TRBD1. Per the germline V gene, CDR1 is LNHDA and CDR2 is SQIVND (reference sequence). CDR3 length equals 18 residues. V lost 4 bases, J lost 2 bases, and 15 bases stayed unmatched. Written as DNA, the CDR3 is TGTGCCAGTAGTACTACCACGACAGGGGAAGGCCCTCAAGAGACCCAGTACTTC. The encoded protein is CASSTTTTGEGPQETQYF.

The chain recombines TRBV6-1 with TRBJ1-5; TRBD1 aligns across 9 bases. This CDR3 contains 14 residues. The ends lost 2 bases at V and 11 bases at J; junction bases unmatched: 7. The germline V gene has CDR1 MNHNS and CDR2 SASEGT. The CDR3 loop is CASSETGGAYSQHF. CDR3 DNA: TGTGCCAGCAGTGAAACAGGGGGCGCCTATTCCCAGCATTTT.

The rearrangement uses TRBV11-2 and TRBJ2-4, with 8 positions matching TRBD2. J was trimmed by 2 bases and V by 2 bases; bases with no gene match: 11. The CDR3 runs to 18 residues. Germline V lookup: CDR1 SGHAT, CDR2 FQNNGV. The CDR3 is CASSLLRREGLSKNIQYF. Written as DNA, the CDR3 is TGTGCCAGCAGCTTACTCCGACGGGAGGGCCTGTCCAAAAACATTCAGTACTTC.

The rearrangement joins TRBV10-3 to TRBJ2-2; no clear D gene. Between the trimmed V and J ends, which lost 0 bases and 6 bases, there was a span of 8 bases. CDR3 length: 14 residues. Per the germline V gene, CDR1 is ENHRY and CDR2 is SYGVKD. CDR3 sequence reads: CAISESILAGELFF. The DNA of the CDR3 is TGTGCCATCAGTGAGTCGATTCTTGCCGGGGAGCTGTTTTTT.

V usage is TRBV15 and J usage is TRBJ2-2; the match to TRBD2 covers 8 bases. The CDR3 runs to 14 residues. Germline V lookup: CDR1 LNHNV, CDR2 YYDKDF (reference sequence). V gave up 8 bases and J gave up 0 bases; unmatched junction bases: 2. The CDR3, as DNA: TGTGCCACCCGAGCGGGAGCGAACACCGGGGAGCTGTTTTTT. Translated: CATRAGANTGELFF.

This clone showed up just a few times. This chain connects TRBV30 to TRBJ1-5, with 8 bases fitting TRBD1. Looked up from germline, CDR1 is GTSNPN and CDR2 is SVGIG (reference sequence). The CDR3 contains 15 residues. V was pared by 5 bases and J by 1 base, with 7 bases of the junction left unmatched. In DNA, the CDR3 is TGTGCCTGGCAGACAGGGGATGGAAGCAATCAGCCCCAGCATTTT. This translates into CAWQTGDGSNQPQHF.